This TCR beta chain was recovered during a study of T-cell memory formation after mild COVID-19. TCRdb recomputed calls from the 5' RACE reads with MiXCR, one row per CDR3 protein. The data contain 350,000 to 500,000 distinct CDR3 sequences, around a quarter of them singletons. This clonotype was observed a handful of times. The ends were cut back, 1 base at V and 6 bases at J, with 10 bases in the middle. Germline V gene data show CDR1 as LGHNA and CDR2 as YSLEER. The CDR3 length is 13 residues. This sequence joins TRBV4-3 and TRBJ2-7; no reliable D call. The clonotype comes from an adult woman who had mild COVID-19 (a few samples of this study predate the infection). Cell type and time point are not known. The sequenced sample was PBMCs or a T cell subset sorted from them (not recorded which). Here the CDR3 reads CASSQGMSREQYF. In DNA, the CDR3 is TGCGCCAGCAGCCAAGGGATGTCCCGCGAGCAGTACTTC.